The following is a TCR beta chain sequence with its context. The antigen is unknown. The record originates from a study of shared clonotypes between healthy human individuals. Whole-study findings and limits: When compared with the clonotypes that were shared by all four sorted-subset donors, the non-shared clonotypes turned out to have lower generation probabilities.

There were only Caucasian adults among the donors, and all lived in Nashville, Tennessee. Replicate sorted-subset PCRs were loaded with around 210 ng DNA, 25,000 to 30,000 T cell genomes. Some clones are missing from TCRdb's copy, which holds only in-frame ones; the method was immunoSEQ multiplex PCR. The sample shows over 1.5 million clones, under 99% of them seen only once. V lost 5 bases, J lost 1 base, and 12 bases lay in between. CDR1 SGHDT and CDR2 YYEEEE come from the germline V gene. The CDR3 consists of 15 residues. The source of this sequence is a man younger than 40 in good health. V gene TRBV5-6 combines with J gene TRBJ2-2; D remains unclear. The source material was naive CD4+ T cells sorted from blood. The subset is: CD45RA+ positively selected. The CDR3 region is CASSTRLRNTGELFF. For the CDR3, the DNA is TGTGCCAGCAGTACCAGACTGAGGAACACCGGGGAGCTGTTTTTT. Drawing the rest from reference TRBV5-6 and TRBJ2-2, the complete variable domain is DAGVTQSPTHLIKTRGQQVTLRCSPKSGHDTVSWYQQALGQGPQFIFQYYEEEERQRGNFPDRFSGHQFPNYSSELNVNALLLGDSALYLCASSTRLRNTGELFFGEGSRLTVL.